This T cell receptor beta chain was recovered during a study of T cell responses to AZD1222 COVID-19 vaccine. Study-wide results and caveats: A mostly white British donor set with more females was recruited, and clonal diversity was possibly underestimated. Along spike, vaccine-associated CD4 TCRs were found throughout, with dominance at 160-218 and 743-854.

About this clone itself: Antigen specificity is unknown.

CDR3 size: 15 residues. V lost 1 base to trimming and J lost 0 bases; unmatched junction nucleotides: 3. The germline V gene encodes CDR1 GTSNPN and CDR2 SVGIG (reference sequence). TCRdb keeps only in-frame clones here, not all; method: immunoSEQ multiplex PCR. The sample carries 130,000 to 150,000 clones, roughly nine tenths recorded once. The sample here was peripheral blood, taken 28 days after the second AZD1222 dose. The V call is TRBV30, the J call TRBJ1-5, with 7 bases matching TRBD1. This TCR was sampled from an adult who received the AZD1222 COVID-19 vaccine. In nucleotides, the CDR3 is TGTGCCTGGAGTGGGGACAGCAATAGCAATCAGCCCCAGCATTTT. As protein: CAWSGDSNSNQPQHF.